The 19 T cell receptor beta chains presented below share a single source sample, sequenced in a study of CD8 T cells in ankylosing spondylitis (dated by TCRdb to 2015 to 2018). Libraries were prepared through 5' RACE. Sequencing took place on an Illumina HiSeq 2500. TCRdb reworked the public reads: Q25 trimming with fastp, MiXCR clone assembly, productive beta chains retained. Here each entry gathers all rows of one CDR3 protein and keeps the most common genes and DNA. The sample table contains about 42,000 distinct CDR3 sequences; only one count was recorded for around 2.9% of them. The ten largest account for roughly 4.4% of the sample. Input material: blood, either unsorted or a sorted T cell fraction (not recorded which). The receptors derive from a male donor with ankylosing spondylitis or in good health (not recorded which).

This clonotype was counted at least ten times. The V and J genes are TRBV9 and TRBJ1-5; tentative D call: TRBD1 (6 bases). CDR3 length: 15 amino acids. The germline gives CDR1 SGDLS, CDR2 YYNGEE. V lost 0 bases and J 7 bases, leaving 14 bases between the germline ends. The CDR3 DNA reads as TGTGCCAGCAGCGTAGCCCCCGGGGGCGAGCAGCCCCAGCATTTT. As protein: CASSVAPGGEQPQHF.

This clonotype was counted at least ten times. The rearrangement joins TRBV9 to TRBJ1-2, with D unresolved. The CDR3 runs 14 residues. Germline assignment: CDR1 SGDLS and CDR2 YYNGEE. V shed 0 bases and J shed 4 bases, with 10 bases lying between them. CDR3 sequence: CASSVDGLPYGYTF. The CDR3 region has the DNA TGTGCCAGCAGCGTAGACGGATTACCCTATGGCTACACCTTC.

This clonotype has at least ten counts. This sequence joins TRBV9 and TRBJ2-5; the D is unclear. This CDR3 has 14 amino acids. The germline V and J ends were trimmed by 1 base and 1 base, with 8 bases remaining between them. Germline values: CDR1 SGDLS, CDR2 YYNGEE. CDR3 DNA: TGTGCCAGCAGCGTATCAACCGTCCAAGAGACCCAGTACTTC. This encodes CASSVSTVQETQYF.

This clonotype was seen many times. The rearrangement joins TRBV9 to TRBJ1-2, with 9 bases fitting TRBD1. Germline CDR1 is SGDLS and CDR2 is YYNGEE. The CDR3 length is 15 residues. V dropped 4 bases and J dropped 3; count of bases not matched to a gene: 7. CDR3 sequence reads: CASSLRGDRDYGYTF. CDR3 DNA sequence: TGTGCCAGCAGCCTCCGCGGGGACAGGGACTATGGCTACACCTTC. Full variable domain (outside the CDR3, taken from reference TRBV9 and TRBJ1-2): DSGVTQTPKHLITATGQRVTLRCSPRSGDLSVYWYQQSLDQGLQFLIQYYNGEERAKGNILERFSAQQFPDLHSELNLSSLELGDSALYFCASSLRGDRDYGYTFGSGTRLTVV.

The table lists this clonotype with many counts. The gene calls are TRBV9 and TRBJ2-1; TRBD2 might be the D (5 bases). CDR1 is SGDLS, CDR2 YYNGEE, per germline. Trimming took 2 bases from V and 0 from J, leaving 12 bases between them. The CDR3 spans 16 residues. CDR3 in DNA: TGTGCCAGCAGCGTGACCGGGGATGGCTCCTACAATGAGCAGTTCTTC. Its protein is CASSVTGDGSYNEQFF.

This clonotype showed up many times. The chain carries TRBV9 and TRBJ2-5; 9 bases are a match to TRBD2. Germline CDR1 SGDLS, CDR2 YYNGEE. J was trimmed by 5 bases and V by 4 bases; bases with no gene match: 9. The CDR3 contains 15 residues. DNA for the CDR3: TGTGCCAGCAGCCAATCCCAGACTAGCGGCGAGACCCAGTACTTC. Its protein is CASSQSQTSGETQYF.

This clonotype was observed many times. V gene TRBV9 combines with J gene TRBJ2-1; D perhaps matches TRBD2 (6 bases). Trimming removed 4 bases from V and 0 bases from J, with 11 bases in between. Germline V gene sequence: CDR1 SGDLS, CDR2 YYNGEE. CDR3 length: 15 residues. CDR3 in DNA: TGTGCCAGCAGCCCCGGGGGTTACTCCTACAATGAGCAGTTCTTC. Translating gives CASSPGGYSYNEQFF.

This clonotype has at least ten counts. The chain uses TRBV9 and TRBJ2-3; no reliable D call. Between the trimmed V and J ends, which lost 4 bases and 2 bases, there was a span of 11 bases. There are 14 residues in the CDR3. Germline CDR1 and CDR2: SGDLS and YYNGEE. Here the CDR3 reads CASSPPSHTDTQYF. CDR3 nucleotides: TGTGCCAGCAGCCCTCCCTCGCACACAGATACGCAGTATTTT.

This clonotype was seen repeatedly, ten times or more. V gene TRBV9 combines with J gene TRBJ2-7; TRBD2 is a possible D gene (6 bases). Germline values: CDR1 SGDLS, CDR2 YYNGEE. The V end lost 4 bases, the J end lost 2 bases, and 16 bases lay between the germline ends. The CDR3 length is 15 residues. CDR3 nucleotides: TGTGCCAGCAGCCCCCGGGACTCCCAAACCTACGAGCAGTACTTC. This sequence encodes CASSPRDSQTYEQYF.

This clonotype has a count of ten or more. This rearrangement joins TRBV9 to TRBJ2-2; D not certain. Per the germline V gene, CDR1 is SGDLS and CDR2 is YYNGEE. This CDR3 contains 15 residues. V was pared by 0 bases and J by 7 bases, with 13 bases between. The CDR3 spells CASSVETAPIGELFF. CDR3 nucleotide sequence: TGTGCCAGCAGCGTAGAAACCGCCCCGATCGGGGAGCTGTTTTTT.

The DNA for the CDR3 is TGTGCCAGCAGCCCCGATGCGGGAGGGCCCGACGAGCAGTACTTC. It encodes CASSPDAGGPDEQYF. V gene TRBV9 combines with J gene TRBJ2-7; the match to TRBD2 covers 9 bases. The V segment lost 4 bases and the J segment 5 bases; nucleotides outside the gene matches: 10. CDR3 length equals 15 residues. Germline CDR1 reads SGDLS; CDR2 reads YYNGEE.

This clonotype was recorded at least ten times. This sequence joins TRBV9 and TRBJ2-3, with 8 bases aligning to TRBD2. The J segment lost 3 bases and the V segment lost 4 bases, leaving 10 bases of the junction unmatched. CDR1 SGDLS and CDR2 YYNGEE come from the germline V gene. This CDR3 is built from 16 residues. This CDR3 reads CASSTSGTRGTDTQYF. The CDR3 DNA reads as TGTGCCAGCAGCACGTCCGGGACTAGGGGTACAGATACGCAGTATTTT.

Ten or more counts support this clonotype. For the CDR3, the DNA is TGTGCCAGCAGCGTCTTGGGCGGGAGACCAGATACGCAGTATTTT. The encoded protein is CASSVLGGRPDTQYF. The rearrangement uses TRBV9 and TRBJ2-3; the match to TRBD2 covers 7 bases. This CDR3 is 15 amino acids long. Germline V gene data show CDR1 as SGDLS and CDR2 as YYNGEE. V lost 2 bases to trimming and J lost 4 bases; unmatched junction nucleotides: 7.

This clonotype was recorded at least ten times. The chain couples TRBV9 to TRBJ2-1, with D possibly TRBD2 on 5 matching bases. CDR1 is SGDLS and CDR2 is YYNGEE in the germline V gene. The CDR3 has 17 residues. The V gene lost 4 bases and the J gene lost 9 bases, with 26 bases spanning the gap. CDR3 sequence reads: CASSPEKPTIYGLEQFF. The CDR3 region has the DNA TGTGCCAGCAGCCCAGAGAAGCCCACGATCTACGGACTTGAGCAGTTCTTC.

This clonotype has a count of ten or more. The chain links TRBV9 to TRBJ2-2; 8 bases are shared with TRBD1. Trimming removed 4 bases from V and 2 bases from J; junction bases left unmatched: 4. The CDR3 length is 15 residues. The V gene's germline CDR1 is SGDLS and CDR2 YYNGEE. The CDR3 coding sequence is TGTGCCAGCAGCCCTGGACAGGGAAACACCGGGGAGCTGTTTTTT. Its translation is CASSPGQGNTGELFF.

There are many counts of this clonotype. This chain connects TRBV9 to TRBJ2-7; 9 positions agree with TRBD1. CDR3 length: 15 residues. Germline V gives CDR1 SGDLS, CDR2 YYNGEE. With 4 bases clipped from V and 5 bases from J, the junction kept 10 bases outside the gene matches. As DNA, the CDR3 is TGTGCCAGCAGCCCCGGCGGGGACAGGGCGGACGAGCAGTACTTC. Its protein is CASSPGGDRADEQYF.

This clonotype was found many times. This rearrangement joins TRBV9 to TRBJ1-5; TRBD1 is a possible D gene (5 bases). The CDR3 length is 13 residues. The germline V gene has CDR1 SGDLS and CDR2 YYNGEE. The V end was cut by 4 bases, the J end by 5 bases, with 10 bases between. The CDR3: CASSLGADQPQHF. In DNA form, the CDR3 reads TGTGCCAGCAGCTTAGGGGCGGATCAGCCCCAGCATTTT.

The table lists this clonotype with many counts. Here the CDR3 DNA reads TGTGCCAGCAGCCACGGAGGGAGCACCGGGGAGCTGTTTTTT. Translated: CASSHGGSTGELFF. V gene TRBV9 combines with J gene TRBJ2-2; D is possibly TRBD2 (6 bases). Germline V gene sequence: CDR1 SGDLS, CDR2 YYNGEE. Trimming removed 4 bases from V and 4 bases from J, with 11 bases in between. This CDR3 comprises 14 residues.

This clonotype appeared many times. The chain links TRBV9 to TRBJ2-3; D might be TRBD1 (5 bases). This CDR3 has 14 amino acids. Trimming shortened V by 4 bases and J by 1 base, and 10 bases separated the two germline ends. The germline V gene encodes CDR1 SGDLS and CDR2 YYNGEE. The CDR3 loop is CASSPQTGTDTQYF. The CDR3 region has the DNA TGTGCCAGCAGCCCTCAGACAGGCACAGATACGCAGTATTTT.